This T cell receptor (beta chain) emerged from a study of CD8 T cells in ankylosing spondylitis. Findings and limits, study-wide: Disease-linked clones had a CD8+ phenotype and relatively low frequency in peripheral blood. According to the report, clones linked to the disease were significantly enriched in matched synovial fluid samples taken from ankylosing spondylitis patients. The study identified a TCR beta motif of about eight highly homologous variants that appeared characteristic of ankylosing spondylitis blood.

There are many counts of this clonotype. Its cognate antigen is unknown. With molecular barcodes, quantitative 5'-RACE was used to make the TCR beta libraries. TCRdb used MiXCR to reprocess the 5' RACE reads, holding one entry per CDR3 protein. The sample has some 250,000 distinct CDR3 sequences; around 25% are singletons. V dropped 2 bases and J dropped 2 bases, with 12 bases sitting between them. Germline CDR1 reads MDHEN; CDR2 reads SYDVKM. The CDR3 is 16 amino acids. Sequencing used blood, either unsorted or a sorted T cell fraction (not recorded which). The chain couples TRBV28 to TRBJ2-2; no definite D call. The clonotype was recovered from a male donor with ankylosing spondylitis or in good health (not recorded which). CDR3 region: CASSLLRRTNTGELFF. As DNA, the CDR3 is TGTGCCAGCAGTTTACTTCGGAGAACTAACACCGGGGAGCTGTTTTTT.